Given below is one T cell receptor beta chain in context. CDR1 is MDHEN, CDR2 SYDVKM, per germline. The CDR3 consists of 14 residues. The V end was cut by 2 bases, the J end by 1 base, with 8 bases between. These data belong to a study of control samples from healthy donors and cancer patients. Produced via immunoSEQ multiplex PCR; TCRdb's table is partial and in-frame only. Found here are over 100,000 clones, around 89% of them singletons; the top ten hold around 3.3%. The sequenced material came from blood. V usage is TRBV28 and J usage is TRBJ1-1, with D tentatively TRBD1 (5 bases). The sequence was collected from a man aged 40-55 years in good health. For the CDR3, the DNA is TGTGCCAGCAGTTTAGTTGGGGGGAACACTGAAGCTTTCTTT. It translates to CASSLVGGNTEAFF.